This T cell receptor beta chain was sequenced during a study of Graves' ophthalmopathy and Graves' hyperthyroidism. The authors amplified TCR beta CDR3 regions from RNA transcripts. Scientists carried out first-round RT-PCR using HTBI primers and then a second-round multiplex PCR. In TCRdb, the multiplex PCR reads were re-called with MiXCR into one record per CDR3 protein. There are almost 750,000 distinct CDR3 sequences in the sample; 40% occur only once, and 44% lies in the top ten. PBMCs were obtained from approximately 10 ml of fresh peripheral blood. The table lists this clonotype with many counts. As yet, its antigen is unknown. The germline gives CDR1 ENHRY, CDR2 SYGVKD. CDR3 length equals 13 residues. Between the trimmed V and J ends, which lost 7 bases and 1 base, there was a span of 11 bases. Study-level findings and limits: Cross-validated, the 13-signature model showed 87.88%/81.08% sensitivity/specificity, and 80%/75% in the test set.

The origin of this receptor is an adult man with Graves' ophthalmopathy. The specimen sequenced was peripheral blood. The V call is TRBV10-3, the J call TRBJ2-7; D assignment may be TRBD1 or TRBD2 (5 bases each). The CDR3 region has the DNA TGTGCCATCACTAGGGACGGATCCTACGAGCAGTACTTC. This gives the protein CAITRDGSYEQYF.